This T cell receptor beta chain was recorded in a study of T-cell memory formation after mild COVID-19. Study-level information: Largely, the TCR clusters proved donor specific.

TCRdb redid the calling of the 5' RACE reads with MiXCR, one entry per CDR3 protein. There are 350,000 to 450,000 distinct CDR3 sequences in the sample; roughly 26% occur only once, and roughly 9.7% lies in the top ten. About this clonotype: The antigen is unknown. Germline is not matched at one junction end, which may reflect a read error.

Points from the study as a whole: Pre-infection memory carried some responding clones, suggesting that cross-reactive memory joined. CD4+ contracting clones were found mainly in CM and EM, and CD8+ ones in EMRA.

The CDR3 is 15 amino acids. Germline-derived CDR1 and CDR2 are DFQATT and SNEGSKA (reference sequence). The sample was PBMCs or a T cell subset sorted from them (not recorded which). This TCR came from an adult woman who had mild COVID-19 (a few samples of this study predate the infection). Cell type and time point are not known. The V gene is TRBV20-1, the J gene TRBJ1-3; D is perhaps TRBD1 (5 bases). CDR3 loop: CSASPGRFSGNAIYF. The CDR3 region has the DNA TGCAGTGCCAGCCCGGGGCGATTCTCTGGAAACGCCATATATTTT.